The 13 T cell receptor beta chains below were found in one sample sequenced in a study of blood T cell repertoires in COVID-19. Produced via immunoSEQ multiplex PCR; TCRdb's table is partial and in-frame only. The data hold around 250,000 clones, with 84% observed a single time. The sample consisted of peripheral blood. These receptors all come from a man between 50 and 59 years old with active or convalescent COVID-19.

V and J are TRBV3-1 (or the pseudogene TRBV3-2) and TRBJ2-3; D is possibly TRBD2 (8 bases). The CDR3 has 15 amino acids. Trimming removed 9 bases from V and 0 bases from J, with 16 bases in between. Germline V gene lookup returns CDR1 LGHDT and CDR2 YNNKEL (reference sequence). Written as DNA, the CDR3 is TGTGCCAGGAGGGGGCGGGGGGTCAGCACAGATACGCAGTATTTT. It codes for CARRGRGVSTDTQYF.

The chain carries TRBV30 and TRBJ2-1, with 8 bases lining up with TRBD2. V shed 5 bases, J shed 5 bases, and the junction held 11 bases outside the gene matches. The CDR3 covers 15 residues. Germline CDR1 and CDR2: GTSNPN and SVGIG (reference sequence). CDR3 protein: CAWGYGSGAHNEQFF. The CDR3 bases are TGTGCCTGGGGCTATGGTAGCGGGGCCCACAATGAGCAGTTCTTC.

The chain carries TRBV6-5 and TRBJ2-1; D is perhaps TRBD2 (6 bases). V lost 6 bases and J lost 5, with 17 bases in between. The CDR3 has 15 amino acids. CDR1 and CDR2 (germline): MNHEY, SVGAGI. The CDR3 loop is CASSGGPRLDNEQFF. The CDR3 coding sequence is TGTGCCAGCAGCGGGGGACCGCGGCTGGACAATGAGCAGTTCTTC.

The chain joins TRBV5-1 to TRBJ1-2; D might be TRBD1 (5 bases). CDR3 length equals 15 residues. Germline lookup yields CDR1 SGHRS and CDR2 YFSETQ. V lost 2 bases and J lost 0, with 11 bases in between. CDR3 coding DNA: TGCGCCAGCAGCTTAATGTGGGGCACTAACTATGGCTACACCTTC. Protein product: CASSLMWGTNYGYTF.

This chain links TRBV18 with TRBJ2-7, with TRBD2 identical over 8 bases. V shed 3 bases, J shed 7 bases, and the junction held 8 bases outside the gene matches. CDR3 length: 14 amino acids. CDR1 and CDR2 from the germline V gene are KGHSH and LQKENI. The CDR3 sequence: CASSPQPGGDEQYF. The CDR3, as DNA: TGTGCCAGCTCACCTCAACCGGGGGGGGATGAGCAGTACTTC.

The V and J genes are TRBV30 and TRBJ2-1; 8 bases align to TRBD2. CDR1 and CDR2 (germline): GTSNPN, SVGIG (reference sequence). Losses at the gene ends were 0 bases for V and 7 bases for J; bases not matched to a gene: 8. The CDR3 sequence is 15 residues long. CDR3 in DNA: TGTGCCTGGAGTGTCCCAGCGGGGGCTTATAATGAGCAGTTCTTC. This encodes CAWSVPAGAYNEQFF.

The rearrangement joins TRBV4-2 to TRBJ2-1; 8 nucleotides line up with TRBD2. Germline V gives CDR1 LGHNA, CDR2 YNFKEQ. V gave up 1 base and J gave up 6 bases; unmatched junction bases: 14. CDR3 size: 18 residues. Here the CDR3 reads CASSQVWAGGTSSNEQFF. DNA of the CDR3: TGTGCCAGCAGCCAAGTATGGGCGGGGGGAACCTCAAGCAATGAGCAGTTCTTC.

V usage is TRBV7-3 and J usage is TRBJ1-6, with 7 nucleotides matching TRBD1. CDR1 and CDR2 (germline): SGHTA, FQGTGA. The junction had 0 bases not matched to a gene; V was cut back by 3 bases and J by 7 bases. The CDR3 consists of 13 residues. CDR3 sequence reads: CASSLGQNSPLHF. The CDR3 DNA reads as TGTGCCAGCAGCTTGGGACAGAATTCACCCCTCCACTTT. The variable domain in full, completed from reference TRBV7-3 and TRBJ1-6, reads GAGVSQTPSNKVTEKGKYVELRCDPISGHTALYWYRQSLGQGPEFLIYFQGTGAADDSGLPNDRFFAVRPEGSVSTLKIQRTERGDSAVYLCASSLGQNSPLHFGNGTRLTVT.

This clone came up a few times. The rearrangement links TRBV11-1 to TRBJ2-3, with 8 nucleotides matching TRBD2. This CDR3 contains 15 residues. In germline, CDR1 is SGHAT, CDR2 FQDESV (reference sequence). V lost 4 bases to trimming and J lost 4 bases; unmatched junction nucleotides: 7. The CDR3 DNA reads as TGTGCCAGCAGCTATCCGGGGGGGGGCCCAGATACGCAGTATTTT. It yields the protein CASSYPGGGPDTQYF.

The rearrangement links TRBV5-1 to TRBJ1-2, with a weak D call TRBD1 (5 bases). The germline V and J ends were trimmed by 4 bases and 2 bases, with 12 bases remaining between them. CDR3 length: 14 amino acids. Per the germline V gene, CDR1 is SGHRS and CDR2 is YFSETQ. The CDR3 sequence: CASSPQGSNYGYTF. In DNA, the CDR3 is TGCGCCAGCAGCCCTCAGGGCTCCAACTATGGCTACACCTTC.

This clone appeared once. The chain couples TRBV7-2 to TRBJ2-5, with D possibly being TRBD2 (5 bases). Trimming took 5 bases from V and 7 from J, leaving 14 bases between them. The CDR3 has 13 residues. The germline gives CDR1 SGHTA, CDR2 FQGNSA. CDR3 protein: CASSPRGSWTQYF. The CDR3, as DNA: TGTGCCAGCAGCCCACGGGGATCTTGGACCCAGTACTTC. Complete variable domain (other parts from reference TRBV7-2 and TRBJ2-5): GAGVSQSPSNKVTEKGKDVELRCDPISGHTALYWYRQSLGQGLEFLIYFQGNSAPDKSGLPSDRFSAERTGGSVSTLTIQRTQQEDSAVYLCASSPRGSWTQYFGPGTRLLVL.

This clone is a singleton in its sample. V and J are TRBV7-9 and TRBJ2-3; 10 bases align to TRBD2. The CDR3 has 15 amino acids. In germline, CDR1 is SEHNR, CDR2 FQNEAQ (reference sequence). Germline trimming cut 0 bases from V and 5 bases from J; bases unmatched to any gene: 2. The CDR3 reads CASSLAVAGGDTQYF. CDR3 DNA: TGTGCCAGCAGCTTAGCGGTAGCGGGGGGAGATACGCAGTATTTT.

V gene TRBV5-1 combines with J gene TRBJ2-7; 9 nucleotides match TRBD1. Germline V CDR1 and CDR2: SGHRS, YFSETQ. The CDR3 covers 16 residues. Trimming took 4 bases from V and 1 from J; bases not matched to a gene: 9. The CDR3 is CASSPLTGQGSYEQYF. CDR3 DNA sequence: TGCGCCAGCAGCCCCCTTACGGGACAGGGTTCCTACGAGCAGTACTTC.